The T cell receptor beta chain described here comes from a study of CD8 T cells in ankylosing spondylitis. Overall study results and limits: Matched synovial fluid from ankylosing spondylitis patients was reported to be enriched for disease-linked clones. Within peripheral blood, clones linked to disease were CD8+ and relatively rare.

Trimming removed 1 base from V and 4 bases from J, with 1 base in between. This CDR3 is 10 amino acids long. The germline CDR1 and CDR2 sequences are DFQATT and SNEGSKA (reference sequence). In TCRdb, the 5' RACE reads were re-called with MiXCR into one record per CDR3 protein. The sample has about 220,000 distinct CDR3 sequences, approximately 24% seen once; the top ten hold about 7%. In the case of this clonotype: Its antigen remains unidentified.

The V and J genes are TRBV20-1 and TRBJ2-5, with D unresolved. Sequencing used blood, either unsorted or a sorted T cell fraction (not recorded which). This sequence was found in a male donor with ankylosing spondylitis or in good health (not recorded which). The CDR3 is CSARVETQYF. CDR3 nucleotides: TGCAGTGCTAGAGTAGAGACCCAGTACTTC.